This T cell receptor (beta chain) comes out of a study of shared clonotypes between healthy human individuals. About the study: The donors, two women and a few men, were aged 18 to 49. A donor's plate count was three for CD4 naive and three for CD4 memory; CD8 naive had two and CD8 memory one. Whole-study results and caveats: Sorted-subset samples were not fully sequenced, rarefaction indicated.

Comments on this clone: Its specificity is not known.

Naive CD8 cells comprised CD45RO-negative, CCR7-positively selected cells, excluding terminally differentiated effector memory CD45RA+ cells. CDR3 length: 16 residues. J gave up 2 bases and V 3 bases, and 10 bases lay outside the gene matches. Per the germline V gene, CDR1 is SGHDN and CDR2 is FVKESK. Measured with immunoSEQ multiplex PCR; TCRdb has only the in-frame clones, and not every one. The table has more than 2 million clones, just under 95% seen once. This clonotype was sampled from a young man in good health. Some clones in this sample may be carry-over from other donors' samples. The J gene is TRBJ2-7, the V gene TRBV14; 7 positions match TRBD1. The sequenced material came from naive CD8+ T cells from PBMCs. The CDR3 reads CASSQSSGTATYEQYF. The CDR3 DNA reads TGTGCCAGCAGCCAGTCCTCCGGGACAGCGACCTACGAGCAGTACTTC.